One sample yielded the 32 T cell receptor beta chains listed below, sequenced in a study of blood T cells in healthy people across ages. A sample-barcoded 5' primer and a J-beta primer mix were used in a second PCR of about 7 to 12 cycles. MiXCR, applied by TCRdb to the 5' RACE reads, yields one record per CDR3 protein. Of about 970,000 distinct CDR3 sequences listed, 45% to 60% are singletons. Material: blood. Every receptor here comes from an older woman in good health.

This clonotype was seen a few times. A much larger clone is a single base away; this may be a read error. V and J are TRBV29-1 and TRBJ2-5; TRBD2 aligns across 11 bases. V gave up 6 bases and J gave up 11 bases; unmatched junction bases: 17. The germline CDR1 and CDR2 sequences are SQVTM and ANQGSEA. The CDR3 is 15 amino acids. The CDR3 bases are TGCAGCGTCCTACGGACTAGCGGGCAAGTAGGTGAGCAGTACTTC. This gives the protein CSVLRTSGQVGEQYF.

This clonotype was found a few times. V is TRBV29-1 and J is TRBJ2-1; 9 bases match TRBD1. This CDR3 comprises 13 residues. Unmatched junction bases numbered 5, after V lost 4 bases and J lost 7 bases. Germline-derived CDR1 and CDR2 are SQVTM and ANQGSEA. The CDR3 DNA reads TGCAGCGTTGTGGGACAGGGAGGAAATGAGCAGTTCTTC. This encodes CSVVGQGGNEQFF.

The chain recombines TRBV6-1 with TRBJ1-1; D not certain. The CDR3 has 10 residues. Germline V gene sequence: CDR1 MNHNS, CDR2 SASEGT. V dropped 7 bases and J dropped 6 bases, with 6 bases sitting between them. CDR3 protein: CASIQPEAFF. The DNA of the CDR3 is TGTGCCAGCATTCAGCCTGAAGCTTTCTTT.

DNA for the CDR3: TGCGCCAGCAGCCAAGAGATAGCGACCTCGGGGGAGCAGTACTTC. Its protein is CASSQEIATSGEQYF. The V call is TRBV4-1, the J call TRBJ2-5; D possibly corresponds to TRBD2 (6 bases). The CDR3 is 15 residues long. Germline loops: CDR1 MGHRA, CDR2 YSYEKL. Deletions cut 0 bases from V and 11 bases from J, with 19 bases between.

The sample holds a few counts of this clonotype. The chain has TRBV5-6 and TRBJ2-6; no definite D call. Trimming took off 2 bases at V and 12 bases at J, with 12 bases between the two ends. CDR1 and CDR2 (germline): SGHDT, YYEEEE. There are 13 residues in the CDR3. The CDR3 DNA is TGTGCCAGCAGCTTTAAATTCCCCAGCGTCCTGACTTTC. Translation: CASSFKFPSVLTF.

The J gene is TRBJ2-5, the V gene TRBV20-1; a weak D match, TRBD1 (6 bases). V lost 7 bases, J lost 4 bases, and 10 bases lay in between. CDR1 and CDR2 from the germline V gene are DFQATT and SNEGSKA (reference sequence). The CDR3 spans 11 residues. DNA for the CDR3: TGCAGTGGACAGGAGGTAGAGACCCAGTACTTC. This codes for CSGQEVETQYF.

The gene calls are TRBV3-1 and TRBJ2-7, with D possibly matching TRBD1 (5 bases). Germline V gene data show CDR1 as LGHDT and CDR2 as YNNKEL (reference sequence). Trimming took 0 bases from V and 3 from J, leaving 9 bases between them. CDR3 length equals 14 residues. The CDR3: CASSQEVRVYEQYF. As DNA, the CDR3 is TGTGCCAGCAGCCAAGAGGTCAGGGTCTACGAGCAGTACTTC.

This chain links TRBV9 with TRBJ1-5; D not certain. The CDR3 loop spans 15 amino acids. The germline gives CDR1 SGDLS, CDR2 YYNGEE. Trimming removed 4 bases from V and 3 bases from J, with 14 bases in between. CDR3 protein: CASSIDNFPNQPQHF. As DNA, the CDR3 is TGTGCCAGCAGCATAGACAATTTCCCCAATCAGCCCCAGCATTTT.

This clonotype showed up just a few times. DNA for the CDR3: TGTGCCAGCAGTCTGGGCCCCAGCGGGAGTCCAGAGACCCAGTACTTC. It codes for CASSLGPSGSPETQYF. This chain connects TRBV27 to TRBJ2-5; 8 nucleotides line up with TRBD2. Germline CDR1 reads MNHEY; CDR2 reads SMNVEV (reference sequence). CDR3 length equals 16 residues. V gave up 5 bases and J gave up 4 bases; unmatched junction bases: 12.

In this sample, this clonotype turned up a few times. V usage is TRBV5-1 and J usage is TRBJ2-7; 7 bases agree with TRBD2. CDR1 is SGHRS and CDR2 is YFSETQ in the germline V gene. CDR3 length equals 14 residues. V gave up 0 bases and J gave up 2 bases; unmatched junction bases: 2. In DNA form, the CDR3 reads TGCGCCAGCAGCTTGGGGACTAGGACCTACGAGCAGTACTTC. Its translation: CASSLGTRTYEQYF.

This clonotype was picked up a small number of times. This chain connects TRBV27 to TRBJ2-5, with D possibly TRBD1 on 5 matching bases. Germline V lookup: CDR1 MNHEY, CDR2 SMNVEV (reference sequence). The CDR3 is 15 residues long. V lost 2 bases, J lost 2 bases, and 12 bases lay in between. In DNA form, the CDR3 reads TGTGCCAGCAGTTTAGGAAGGAGACAGCAAGAGACCCAGTACTTC. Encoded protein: CASSLGRRQQETQYF.

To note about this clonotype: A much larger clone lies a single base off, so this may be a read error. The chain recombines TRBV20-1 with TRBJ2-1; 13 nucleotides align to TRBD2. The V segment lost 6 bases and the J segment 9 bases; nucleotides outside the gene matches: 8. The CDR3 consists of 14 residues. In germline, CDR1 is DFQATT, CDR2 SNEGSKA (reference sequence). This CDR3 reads CSAQGLAGEAEQFF. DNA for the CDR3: TGCAGTGCCCAAGGACTAGCGGGAGAGGCTGAGCAGTTCTTC.

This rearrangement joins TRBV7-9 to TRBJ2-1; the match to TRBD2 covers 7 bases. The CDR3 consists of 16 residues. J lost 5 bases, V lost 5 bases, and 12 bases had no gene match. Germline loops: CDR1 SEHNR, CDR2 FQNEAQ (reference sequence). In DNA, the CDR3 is TGTGCCAGCAGCGCCATGGGAGGGGCAGCCCACAATGAGCAGTTCTTC. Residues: CASSAMGGAAHNEQFF.

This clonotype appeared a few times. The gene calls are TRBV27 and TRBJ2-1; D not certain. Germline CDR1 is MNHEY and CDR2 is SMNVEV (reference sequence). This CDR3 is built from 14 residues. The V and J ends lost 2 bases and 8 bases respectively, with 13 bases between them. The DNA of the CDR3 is TGTGCCAGCAGTTTAGGGCTAGAGTATGATGAGCAGTTCTTC. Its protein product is CASSLGLEYDEQFF.

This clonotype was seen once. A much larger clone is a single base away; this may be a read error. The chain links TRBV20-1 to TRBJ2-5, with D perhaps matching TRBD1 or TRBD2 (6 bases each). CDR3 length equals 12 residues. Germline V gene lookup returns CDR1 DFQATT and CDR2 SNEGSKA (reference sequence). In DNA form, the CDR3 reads TGCTGTGCAAAGGGGGGCGGGGAGACCCAGTACTTC. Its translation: CCAKGGGETQYF.

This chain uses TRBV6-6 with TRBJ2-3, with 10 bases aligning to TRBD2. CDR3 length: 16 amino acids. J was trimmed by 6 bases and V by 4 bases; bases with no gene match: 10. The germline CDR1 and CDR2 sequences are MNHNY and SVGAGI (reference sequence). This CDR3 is CASSFRTSGDKDTQYF. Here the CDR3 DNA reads TGTGCCAGCAGTTTTCGGACTAGCGGAGACAAGGATACGCAGTATTTT.

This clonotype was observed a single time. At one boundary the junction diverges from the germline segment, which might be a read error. CDR3 in amino acids: CARSPTTSGPHEQYF. CDR3 coding DNA: TGTGCCCGCAGCCCGACGACTAGCGGTCCCCACGAGCAGTACTTC. The gene calls are TRBV12-3 or TRBV12-4 and TRBJ2-5, with 9 bases fitting TRBD2. The J call may be faulty, since TRBJ2-7 better matches the DNA end. The CDR3 extends over 15 amino acids.

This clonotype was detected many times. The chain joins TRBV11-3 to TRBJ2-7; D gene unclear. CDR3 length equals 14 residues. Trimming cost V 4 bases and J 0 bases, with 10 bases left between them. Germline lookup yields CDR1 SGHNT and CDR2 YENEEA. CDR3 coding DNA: TGTGCCAGCAGCTCCGGGTCCGACTCCTACGAGCAGTACTTC. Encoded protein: CASSSGSDSYEQYF.

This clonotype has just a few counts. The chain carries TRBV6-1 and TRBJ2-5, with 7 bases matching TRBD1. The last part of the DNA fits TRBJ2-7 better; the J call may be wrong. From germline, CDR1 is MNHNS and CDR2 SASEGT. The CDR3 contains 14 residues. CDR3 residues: CASSEGDRSYEQYF. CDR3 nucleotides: TGTGCCAGCAGTGAGGGGGACAGATCCTACGAGCAGTACTTC.

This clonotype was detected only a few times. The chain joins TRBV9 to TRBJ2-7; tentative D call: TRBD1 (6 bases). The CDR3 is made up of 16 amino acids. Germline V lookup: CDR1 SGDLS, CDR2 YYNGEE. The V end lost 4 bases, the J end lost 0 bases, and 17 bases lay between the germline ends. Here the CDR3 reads CASSPWGRSSSYEQYF. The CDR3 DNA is TGTGCCAGCAGCCCTTGGGGGCGCAGTTCCTCCTACGAGCAGTACTTC.

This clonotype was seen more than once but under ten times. The DNA for the CDR3 is TGTGCCAGCAGCTTTGCGGGAGGGAGGAATGAGCAGTTCTTC. It specifies CASSFAGGRNEQFF. The rearrangement uses TRBV7-9 and TRBJ2-1; TRBD2 matches at 9 bases. Unmatched junction bases numbered 4, after V lost 3 bases and J lost 7 bases. Germline V gene lookup returns CDR1 SEHNR and CDR2 FQNEAQ (reference sequence). There are 14 residues in the CDR3.

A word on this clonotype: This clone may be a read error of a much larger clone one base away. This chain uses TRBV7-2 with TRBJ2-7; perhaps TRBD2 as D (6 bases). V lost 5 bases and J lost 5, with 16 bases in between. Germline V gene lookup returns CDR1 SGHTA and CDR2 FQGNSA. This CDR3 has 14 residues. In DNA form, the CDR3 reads TGTGCCAGCAGCGTGGGGCAGCGGGTCCACGAGCAGTACTTC. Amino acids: CASSVGQRVHEQYF.

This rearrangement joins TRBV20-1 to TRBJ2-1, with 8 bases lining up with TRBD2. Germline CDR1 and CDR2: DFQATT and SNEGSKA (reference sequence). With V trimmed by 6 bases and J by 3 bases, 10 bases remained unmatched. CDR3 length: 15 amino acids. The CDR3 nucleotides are TGCAGTGCCTTCGCAGGGGCGGGAGGCTACAATGAGCAGTTCTTC. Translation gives CSAFAGAGGYNEQFF.

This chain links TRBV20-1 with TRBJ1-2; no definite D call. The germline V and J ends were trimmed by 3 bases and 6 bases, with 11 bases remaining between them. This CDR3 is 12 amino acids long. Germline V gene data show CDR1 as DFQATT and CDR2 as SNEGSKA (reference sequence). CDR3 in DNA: TGCAGTGCTAGGAATTTAAGGGATGGCTACACCTTC. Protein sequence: CSARNLRDGYTF.

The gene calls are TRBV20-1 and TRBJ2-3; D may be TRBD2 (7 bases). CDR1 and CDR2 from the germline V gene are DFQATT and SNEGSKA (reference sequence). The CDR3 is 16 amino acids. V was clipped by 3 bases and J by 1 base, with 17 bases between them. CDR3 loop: CSARGGGGSRTDTQYF. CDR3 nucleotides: TGCAGTGCTAGGGGTGGCGGGGGCTCCCGCACAGATACGCAGTATTTT.

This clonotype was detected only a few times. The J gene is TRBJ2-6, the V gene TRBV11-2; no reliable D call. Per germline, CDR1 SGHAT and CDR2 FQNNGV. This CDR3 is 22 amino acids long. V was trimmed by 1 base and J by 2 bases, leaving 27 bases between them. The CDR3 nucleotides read TGTGCCAGCAGCTTAGGGTATCGGATGAGCCTCTCCATACTGACTGGGGCCAACGTCCTGACTTTC. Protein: CASSLGYRMSLSILTGANVLTF.

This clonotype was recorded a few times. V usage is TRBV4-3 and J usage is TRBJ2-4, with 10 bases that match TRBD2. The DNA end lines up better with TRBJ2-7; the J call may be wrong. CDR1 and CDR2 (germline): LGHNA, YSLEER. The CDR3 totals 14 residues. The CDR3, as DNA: TGCGCCAGCAGCCTTAGCGGGAGGACCGTCGAGCAGTACTTC. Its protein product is CASSLSGRTVEQYF.

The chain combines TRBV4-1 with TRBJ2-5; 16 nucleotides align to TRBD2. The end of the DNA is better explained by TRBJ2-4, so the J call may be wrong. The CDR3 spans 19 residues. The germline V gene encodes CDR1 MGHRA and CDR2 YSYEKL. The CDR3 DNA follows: TGCGCCAGCAGAGACCTGGGACTAGCGGGAGGGACGCCCAAAAACATTCAGTACTTC. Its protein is CASRDLGLAGGTPKNIQYF.

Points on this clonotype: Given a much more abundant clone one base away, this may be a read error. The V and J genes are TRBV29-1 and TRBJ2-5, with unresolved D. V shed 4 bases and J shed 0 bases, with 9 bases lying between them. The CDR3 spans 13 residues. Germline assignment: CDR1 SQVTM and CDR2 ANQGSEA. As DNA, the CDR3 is TGCAGCGTTGCCGCTTGGGACCAAGAGACCCAGTACTTC. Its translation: CSVAAWDQETQYF.

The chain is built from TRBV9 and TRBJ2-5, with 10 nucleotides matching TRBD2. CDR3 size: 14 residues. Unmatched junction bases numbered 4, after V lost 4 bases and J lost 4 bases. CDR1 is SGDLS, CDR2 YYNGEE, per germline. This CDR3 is CASSSRTSGETQYF. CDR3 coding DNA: TGTGCCAGCAGCTCCCGGACTAGCGGAGAGACCCAGTACTTC.

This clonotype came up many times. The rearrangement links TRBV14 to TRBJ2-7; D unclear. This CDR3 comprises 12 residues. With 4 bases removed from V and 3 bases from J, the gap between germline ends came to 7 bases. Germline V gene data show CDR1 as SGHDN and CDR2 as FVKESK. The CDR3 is CASSRLRYEQYF. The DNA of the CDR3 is TGTGCCAGCAGCCGCCTCCGCTACGAGCAGTACTTC.

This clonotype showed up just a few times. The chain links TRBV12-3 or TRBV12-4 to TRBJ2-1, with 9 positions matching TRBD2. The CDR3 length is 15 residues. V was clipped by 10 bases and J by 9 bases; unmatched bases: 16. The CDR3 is CATDDGAGGPSEQFF. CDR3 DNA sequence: TGTGCCACCGACGATGGGGCGGGAGGGCCAAGTGAGCAGTTCTTC.